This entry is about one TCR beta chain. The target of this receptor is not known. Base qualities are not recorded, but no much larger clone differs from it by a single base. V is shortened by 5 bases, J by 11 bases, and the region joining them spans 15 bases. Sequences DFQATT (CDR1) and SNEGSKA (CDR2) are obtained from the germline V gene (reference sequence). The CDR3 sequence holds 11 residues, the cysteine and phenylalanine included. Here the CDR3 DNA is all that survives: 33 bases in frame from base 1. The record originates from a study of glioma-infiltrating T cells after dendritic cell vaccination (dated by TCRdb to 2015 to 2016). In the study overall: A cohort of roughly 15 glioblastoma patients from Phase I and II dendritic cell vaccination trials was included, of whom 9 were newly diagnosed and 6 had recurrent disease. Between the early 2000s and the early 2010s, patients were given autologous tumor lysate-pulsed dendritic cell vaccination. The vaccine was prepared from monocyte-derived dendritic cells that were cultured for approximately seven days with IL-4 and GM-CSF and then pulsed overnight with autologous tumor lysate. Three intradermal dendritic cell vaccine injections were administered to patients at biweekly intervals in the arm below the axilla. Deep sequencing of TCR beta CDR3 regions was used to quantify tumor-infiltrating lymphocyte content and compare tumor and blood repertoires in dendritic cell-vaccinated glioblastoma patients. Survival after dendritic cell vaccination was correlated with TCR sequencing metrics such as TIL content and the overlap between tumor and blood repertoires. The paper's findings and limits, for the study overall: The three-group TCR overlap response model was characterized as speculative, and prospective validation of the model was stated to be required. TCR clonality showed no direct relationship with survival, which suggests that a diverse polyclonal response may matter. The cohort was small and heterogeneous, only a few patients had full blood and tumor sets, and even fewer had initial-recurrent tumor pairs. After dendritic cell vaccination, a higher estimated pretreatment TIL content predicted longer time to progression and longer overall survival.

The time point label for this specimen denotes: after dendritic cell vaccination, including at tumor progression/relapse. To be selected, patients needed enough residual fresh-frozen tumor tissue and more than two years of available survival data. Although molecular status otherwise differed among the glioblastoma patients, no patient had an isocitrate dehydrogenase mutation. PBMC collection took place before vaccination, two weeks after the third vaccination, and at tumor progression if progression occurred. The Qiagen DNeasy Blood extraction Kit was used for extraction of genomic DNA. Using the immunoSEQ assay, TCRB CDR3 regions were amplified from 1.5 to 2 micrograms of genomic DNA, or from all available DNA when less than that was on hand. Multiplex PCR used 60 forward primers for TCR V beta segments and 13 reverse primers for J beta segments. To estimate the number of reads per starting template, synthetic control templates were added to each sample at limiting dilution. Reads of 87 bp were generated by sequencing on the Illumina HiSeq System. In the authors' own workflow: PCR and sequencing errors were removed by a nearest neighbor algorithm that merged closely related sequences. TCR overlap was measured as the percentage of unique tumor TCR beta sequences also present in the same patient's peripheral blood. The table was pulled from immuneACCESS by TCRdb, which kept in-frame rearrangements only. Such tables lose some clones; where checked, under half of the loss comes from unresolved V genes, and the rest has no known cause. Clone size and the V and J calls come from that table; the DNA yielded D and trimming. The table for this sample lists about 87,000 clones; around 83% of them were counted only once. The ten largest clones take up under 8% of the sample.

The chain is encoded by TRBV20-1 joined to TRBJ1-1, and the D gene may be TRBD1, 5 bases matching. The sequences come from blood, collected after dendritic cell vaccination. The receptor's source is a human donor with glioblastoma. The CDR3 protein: CSAYQGNRAFF. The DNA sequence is TGCAGTGCTTACCAGGGTAATCGGGCTTTCTTT.